These 32 T cell receptor beta chains were sequenced from one sample in a study of blood T cells in healthy people across ages. Sample-barcoded 5' priming and a J-beta primer mix drove a second PCR of roughly 6 to 12 cycles. One entry per CDR3 protein, called by TCRdb with MiXCR from the 5' RACE reads. The sample includes some 1.5 million distinct CDR3 sequences, about 30% of them seen just once. Sequenced material: blood. These receptors came from a woman aged 25 to 39 in good health.

The chain joins TRBV20-1 to TRBJ2-4, with 8 bases lining up with TRBD2. V was pared by 5 bases and J by 7 bases, with 10 bases of the junction left unmatched. This CDR3 spans 14 amino acids. Germline V CDR1 and CDR2: DFQATT, SNEGSKA (reference sequence). CDR3 nucleotides: TGCAGTGCTCTAGAGCGGGGGAGGATCAACATTCAGTACTTC. Translating gives CSALERGRINIQYF.

This clonotype was seen a few times. The chain carries TRBV12-3 or TRBV12-4 and TRBJ2-6; 7 nucleotides line up with TRBD1. The CDR3 has 16 residues. J gave up 0 bases and V 5 bases, and 4 bases lay outside the gene matches. The CDR3 loop reads CASSRPGGSGANVLTF. The CDR3, as DNA: TGTGCCAGCAGTCGACCAGGGGGCTCTGGGGCCAACGTCCTGACTTTC.

This clonotype came up a few times. The chain has TRBV5-1 and TRBJ1-1; D is unclear. Germline loops: CDR1 SGHRS, CDR2 YFSETQ. The CDR3 consists of 16 residues. V was cut by 4 bases and J by 1 base, with 17 bases left in between. CDR3 sequence (DNA): TGCGCCAGCAGCCCTGAAGTATGGGGATCGAACACTGAAGCTTTCTTT. Encoded protein: CASSPEVWGSNTEAFF.

The CDR3 DNA reads as TGCAGTGCTAGTCGCCGATTGAGGGACGGACAGACCCAGTACTTC. Translating it yields CSASRRLRDGQTQYF. This rearrangement joins TRBV20-1 to TRBJ2-7, with D perhaps given as TRBD1 or TRBD2 (5 bases each). The assigned J gene may be wrong: the sequence end matches TRBJ2-5 better. This CDR3 contains 15 residues. Germline assignment: CDR1 DFQATT and CDR2 SNEGSKA (reference sequence).

Here the CDR3 reads CASSLLTWRRGPWGEQFF. CDR3 sequence (DNA): TGTGCCAGCAGCTTACTAACCTGGCGAAGGGGGCCTTGGGGTGAGCAGTTCTTC. This chain uses TRBV11-2 with TRBJ2-1; TRBD1 aligns across 7 bases. The CDR3 extends over 18 amino acids. Germline lookup yields CDR1 SGHAT and CDR2 FQNNGV. V trimming: 2 bases; J trimming: 9 bases; junction bases outside the gene matches: 19. Full variable domain (missing parts from reference TRBV11-2 and TRBJ2-1): EAGVAQSPRYKIIEKRQSVAFWCNPISGHATLYWYQQILGQGPKLLIQFQNNGVVDDSQLPKDRFSAERLKGVDSTLKIQPAKLEDSAVYLCASSLLTWRRGPWGEQFFGPGTRLTVL.

The rearrangement uses TRBV9 and TRBJ2-5; either TRBD1 or TRBD2 may fit D (7 bases each). Trimming took off 4 bases at V and 5 bases at J, with 18 bases between the two ends. CDR1 is SGDLS and CDR2 is YYNGEE in the germline V gene. This CDR3 contains 15 residues. In DNA form, the CDR3 reads TGTGCCAGCAGCCGTGGTGGGGGAGGGGGCGAGACCCAGTACTTC. It yields the protein CASSRGGGGGETQYF.

V and J are TRBV11-2 and TRBJ2-1, with D uncertain. The germline V gene encodes CDR1 SGHAT and CDR2 FQNNGV. Deletions cut 4 bases from V and 3 bases from J, with 10 bases between. This CDR3 comprises 14 residues. CDR3 sequence: CASSSRPDYNEQFF. The CDR3, as DNA: TGTGCCAGCAGCTCCCGCCCGGACTACAATGAGCAGTTCTTC.

The gene calls are TRBV10-3 and TRBJ2-4; D is unresolved. Germline V CDR1 and CDR2: ENHRY, SYGVKD. Trimming stripped 3 bases from V and 8 bases from J, with 11 bases between. The CDR3 runs to 13 residues. CDR3 amino acids: CAISESDRDIQYF. CDR3 nucleotide sequence: TGTGCCATCAGTGAATCGGACCGGGACATTCAGTACTTC.

At least ten counts were recorded for this clonotype. The chain joins TRBV15 to TRBJ2-7; 7 bases fit TRBD1. Trimming at V came to 5 bases and at J to 7 bases, leaving 11 bases not matched to a gene. The CDR3 runs to 14 residues. CDR1 and CDR2 from the germline V gene are LNHNV and YYDKDF (reference sequence). The CDR3 reads CATSSTGQPFEQYF. CDR3 nucleotide sequence: TGTGCCACCAGCTCCACGGGACAGCCGTTTGAGCAGTACTTC.

This chain joins TRBV5-5 and TRBJ1-5; no clear D. The germline V gene encodes CDR1 SGHKS and CDR2 YYEKEE (reference sequence). With 1 base removed from V and 7 bases from J, the gap between germline ends came to 12 bases. The CDR3 is 14 amino acids. The CDR3 sequence is CASSLILGSQPQHF. In DNA, the CDR3 is TGTGCCAGCAGCTTGATCCTCGGTAGCCAGCCCCAGCATTTT.

At least ten counts were recorded for this clonotype. The chain has TRBV7-9 and TRBJ2-7; D is unresolved. The V gene's germline CDR1 is SEHNR and CDR2 FQNEAQ (reference sequence). V lost 2 bases and J 5 bases, leaving 13 bases between the germline ends. This CDR3 has 14 amino acids. The CDR3 protein is CASSLFADSDEQYF. DNA of the CDR3: TGTGCCAGCAGCTTATTTGCAGATTCGGACGAGCAGTACTTC.

This clonotype was counted at least ten times. This chain links TRBV5-1 with TRBJ1-2; a possible D gene is TRBD1 (5 bases). V was cut by 0 bases and J by 5 bases, with 14 bases left in between. The germline CDR1 and CDR2 sequences are SGHRS and YFSETQ. This CDR3 contains 15 residues. CDR3 nucleotide sequence: TGCGCCAGCAGCTTGGAGTCCCCAGGGAAGTATGGCTACACCTTC. This codes for CASSLESPGKYGYTF.

The J gene is TRBJ2-5, the V gene TRBV4-3; 12 bases fit TRBD2. V was pared by 2 bases and J by 5 bases, with 12 bases of the junction left unmatched. The CDR3 length is 18 residues. CDR1 LGHNA and CDR2 YSLEER come from the germline V gene. CDR3 sequence reads: CASSQLAGGPGGEETQYF. The CDR3 coding sequence is TGCGCCAGCAGCCAACTAGCGGGAGGGCCCGGGGGTGAGGAGACCCAGTACTTC.

CDR3 loop: CSAMPSSNTEAFF. DNA of the CDR3: TGCAGTGCTATGCCCTCCTCGAACACTGAAGCTTTCTTT. This rearrangement joins TRBV20-1 to TRBJ1-1; D is uncertain. Deletions cut 4 bases from V and 1 base from J, with 10 bases between. CDR1 is DFQATT and CDR2 is SNEGSKA in the germline V gene (reference sequence). CDR3 length: 13 amino acids.

This clonotype has a count of ten or more. This chain connects TRBV2 to TRBJ1-4; D call uncertain. Germline-derived CDR1 and CDR2 are SNHLY and FYNNEI. V shed 4 bases and J shed 8 bases, with 17 bases lying between them. This CDR3 comprises 15 residues. CDR3 residues: CASSGSFNRLEKLFF. The DNA of the CDR3 is TGTGCCAGCAGTGGATCGTTCAACCGATTAGAAAAACTGTTTTTT.

The chain uses TRBV18 and TRBJ2-2; D is perhaps TRBD2 (6 bases). Germline V gene sequence: CDR1 KGHSH, CDR2 LQKENI. With 4 bases removed from V and 5 bases from J, the gap between germline ends came to 14 bases. This CDR3 region has 15 residues. In nucleotides, the CDR3 is TGTGCCAGCTCACTCAGGACTACCTCTACCGGGGAGCTGTTTTTT. Protein product: CASSLRTTSTGELFF.

This clonotype was seen a handful of times. The chain recombines TRBV19 with TRBJ1-5; a possible D gene is TRBD1 (5 bases). The V gene's germline CDR1 is LNHDA and CDR2 SQIVND (reference sequence). The length of the CDR3 is 15 residues. The V end was cut by 3 bases, the J end by 7 bases, with 16 bases between. The CDR3 here is CASSMGGAGDQPQHF. The CDR3, as DNA: TGTGCCAGTAGTATGGGAGGGGCGGGAGACCAGCCCCAGCATTTT.

This clonotype has ten or more counts. The DNA of the CDR3 is TGCGCCAGCAGCGGGGACTACCCAGATACGCAGTATTTT. Its protein product is CASSGDYPDTQYF. The chain combines TRBV5-1 with TRBJ2-3, with TRBD2 matching over 7 bases. CDR1 is SGHRS, CDR2 YFSETQ, per germline. The CDR3 covers 13 residues. Trimming at V came to 4 bases and at J to 4 bases, leaving 3 bases not matched to a gene.

This sequence joins TRBV7-2 and TRBJ2-7, with TRBD2 matching over 9 bases. This CDR3 has 16 amino acids. The V segment lost 7 bases and the J segment 7 bases; nucleotides outside the gene matches: 17. Germline assignment: CDR1 SGHTA and CDR2 FQGNSA. CDR3 sequence: CASTHSGSRSYNEQYF. CDR3 sequence (DNA): TGTGCCAGCACTCATAGCGGGAGCCGCTCCTACAATGAGCAGTACTTC.

This clonotype occurred a few times. The V and J genes are TRBV11-1 and TRBJ2-7; 7 bases map to TRBD1. Per the germline V gene, CDR1 is SGHAT and CDR2 is FQDESV (reference sequence). The V segment lost 3 bases and the J segment 1 base; nucleotides outside the gene matches: 6. This CDR3 has 15 residues. CDR3 sequence: CASSLGQLNSYEQYF. DNA for the CDR3: TGTGCCAGCAGCTTGGGACAGTTAAATTCCTACGAGCAGTACTTC.

The J gene is TRBJ2-3, the V gene TRBV12-3 or TRBV12-4; D is uncertain. V lost 8 bases and J 0 bases, leaving 12 bases between the germline ends. The CDR3 covers 14 residues. CDR3 in DNA: TGTGCCAGCGCCGAATTGTCGAGCACAGATACGCAGTATTTT. Its protein is CASAELSSTDTQYF.

Ten or more counts support this clonotype. The genes are TRBV5-1 and TRBJ2-6; a weak D match, TRBD2 (6 bases). From germline, CDR1 is SGHRS and CDR2 YFSETQ. Trimming left V 0 bases short and J 3 bases short, with 10 bases between. CDR3 length: 16 residues. Written as DNA, the CDR3 is TGCGCCAGCAGCTTGGGCCAGGGAGGTGGGGCCAACGTCCTGACTTTC. Protein: CASSLGQGGGANVLTF.

The rearrangement links TRBV5-1 to TRBJ2-5; 7 bases are a match to TRBD1. Germline V CDR1 and CDR2: SGHRS, YFSETQ. The CDR3 length is 16 residues. With 5 bases clipped from V and 0 bases from J, the junction kept 10 bases outside the gene matches. The CDR3: CASSHTGTAYQETQYF. CDR3 DNA sequence: TGCGCCAGCAGTCATACCGGGACAGCGTACCAAGAGACCCAGTACTTC.

At least ten counts were recorded for this clonotype. V gene TRBV29-1 combines with J gene TRBJ2-1; 9 bases map to TRBD1. Germline lookup yields CDR1 SQVTM and CDR2 ANQGSEA. Trimming took 2 bases from V and 6 from J; bases not matched to a gene: 5. This CDR3 is built from 14 residues. CDR3: CSVEPGTGRNEQFF. The CDR3, as DNA: TGCAGCGTTGAACCCGGGACAGGGCGCAATGAGCAGTTCTTC.

This clonotype was seen only a few times. The chain couples TRBV4-1 to TRBJ1-2; D might be TRBD1 (6 bases). V lost 0 bases to trimming and J lost 2 bases, with 13 bases between them. Germline V lookup: CDR1 MGHRA, CDR2 YSYEKL. The CDR3 is 16 residues long. In nucleotides, the CDR3 is TGCGCCAGCAGCCAAGAATTACGGGGGCCCAACTATGGCTACACCTTC. Translation gives CASSQELRGPNYGYTF.

V gene TRBV7-6 combines with J gene TRBJ2-5; D gene uncertain. This CDR3 has 16 residues. V shed 0 bases and J shed 5 bases, with 16 bases lying between them. Germline loops: CDR1 SGHVS, CDR2 FNYEAQ. The CDR3 is CASSLASLSSRETQYF. DNA of the CDR3: TGTGCCAGCAGCTTAGCGTCGCTAAGCTCTCGGGAGACCCAGTACTTC.

This chain's CDR3 is CASSRIAGGGADTQYF. Here the CDR3 DNA reads TGCGCCAGCAGCCGGATCGCCGGGGGGGGAGCAGATACGCAGTATTTT. The V gene is TRBV4-3, the J gene TRBJ2-3, with 8 bases matching TRBD2. Germline V CDR1 and CDR2: LGHNA, YSLEER. J was trimmed by 4 bases and V by 4 bases; bases with no gene match: 10. The CDR3 runs to 16 residues.

This clonotype was detected only a few times. This chain connects TRBV29-1 to TRBJ1-1; 7 bases map to TRBD1. The germline V gene has CDR1 SQVTM and CDR2 ANQGSEA. The trim removed 0 bases at V and 4 bases at J, leaving 8 bases unmatched. CDR3 length equals 15 residues. The CDR3: CSVEDLTGRATEAFF. In nucleotides, the CDR3 is TGCAGCGTTGAAGATCTGACAGGGAGGGCCACTGAAGCTTTCTTT.

This chain connects TRBV12-3 or TRBV12-4 to TRBJ2-5; weak D call: TRBD2 (5 bases). There are 14 residues in the CDR3. Trimming took 4 bases from V and 5 from J, leaving 14 bases between them. For the CDR3, the DNA is TGTGCCAGCAGTTCGCGACTTGCGGGCGAGACCCAGTACTTC. Its protein product is CASSSRLAGETQYF.

The V gene is TRBV7-9, the J gene TRBJ2-3; 7 positions match TRBD2. CDR3 size: 15 residues. Losses at the gene ends were 3 bases for V and 6 bases for J; bases not matched to a gene: 9. The germline gives CDR1 SEHNR, CDR2 FQNEAQ (reference sequence). CDR3 nucleotide sequence: TGTGCCAGCAGCTTCGGACTAGAACCCGGGGATACGCAGTATTTT. It yields the protein CASSFGLEPGDTQYF.

The J gene is TRBJ2-1, the V gene TRBV3-1; TRBD2 matches 9 bases. Germline loops: CDR1 LGHDT, CDR2 YNNKEL (reference sequence). The CDR3 has 16 residues. V lost 4 bases to trimming and J lost 7 bases; unmatched junction nucleotides: 11. The CDR3 DNA is TGTGCCAGCAGCCCTGACATTAGCGGGAGTGCGAATGAGCAGTTCTTC. Residues: CASSPDISGSANEQFF.

As for this clonotype: Being one base from a much bigger clone, this may be a read error. The J gene is TRBJ2-4, the V gene TRBV24-1, with D uncertain. The J call is uncertain, as TRBJ2-7 better fits the DNA end. The CDR3 is made up of 15 amino acids. Germline CDR1 is KGHDR and CDR2 is SFDVKD. CDR3 in DNA: TGTGCCACCAGTGACCAACAGTCATCGGGCCTCGAGCAGTACTTC. Translated, it gives CATSDQQSSGLEQYF.